One sample yielded the 23 T cell receptor beta chains listed below, sequenced in a study of blood T cell repertoires in COVID-19. Clones were read by immunoSEQ multiplex PCR, and TCRdb kept only the in-frame ones, dropping some. The table lists about 170,000 clones, approximately 86% of them singletons. Sequences were obtained from peripheral blood. These receptors all come from a woman aged 80 or over in a cohort sampled during active or convalescent COVID-19.

This rearrangement joins TRBV7-2 to TRBJ2-3; 10 nucleotides match TRBD2. With V trimmed by 3 bases and J by 4 bases, 10 bases remained unmatched. The CDR3 is 17 residues long. CDR1 and CDR2 from the germline V gene are SGHTA and FQGNSA. This chain's CDR3 is CASSFSPQRGGADTQYF. In DNA, the CDR3 is TGTGCCAGCAGCTTCTCACCCCAGCGGGGGGGCGCAGATACGCAGTATTTT.

The chain employs TRBV12-3 or TRBV12-4 and TRBJ1-1, with TRBD1 as a possible D gene (6 bases). With 7 bases removed from V and 7 bases from J, the gap between germline ends came to 10 bases. The CDR3 is made up of 11 amino acids. CDR3 sequence reads: CASTGQFEAFF. CDR3 nucleotides: TGTGCCAGCACCGGACAGTTTGAAGCTTTCTTT.

CDR3 DNA sequence: TGTGCCAGCAGTTCATATCAGGAAAAACTGTTTTTT. The encoded protein is CASSSYQEKLFF. This chain uses TRBV12-3 or TRBV12-4 with TRBJ1-4; D is unclear. V was cut by 4 bases and J by 8 bases, with 8 bases left in between. This CDR3 is built from 12 residues.

This chain uses TRBV9 with TRBJ2-2, with 8 positions matching TRBD1. The CDR3 totals 17 residues. Germline V gene sequence: CDR1 SGDLS, CDR2 YYNGEE. V was clipped by 2 bases and J by 4 bases; unmatched bases: 10. CDR3 nucleotides: TGTGCCAGCAGCGTCACAATGCAGGGGGCGGGCACCGGGGAGCTGTTTTTT. As protein: CASSVTMQGAGTGELFF.

The rearrangement uses TRBV5-1 and TRBJ2-1; 7 bases match TRBD2. CDR1 and CDR2 (germline): SGHRS, YFSETQ. The CDR3 has 16 residues. V was pared by 4 bases and J by 0 bases, with 7 bases of the junction left unmatched. Here the CDR3 reads CASSPGGSVSYNEQFF. The CDR3 DNA is TGCGCCAGCAGCCCGGGCGGGAGTGTCTCCTACAATGAGCAGTTCTTC.

The rearrangement uses TRBV28 and TRBJ1-4, with 9 bases matching TRBD1. Losses at the gene ends were 7 bases for V and 8 bases for J; bases not matched to a gene: 8. Germline V gene data show CDR1 as MDHEN and CDR2 as SYDVKM. The CDR3 extends over 14 amino acids. The CDR3: CASNSNTGGEKLFF. The CDR3 coding sequence is TGTGCCAGCAACTCAAACACAGGGGGCGAAAAACTGTTTTTT.

The J gene is TRBJ1-1, the V gene TRBV18; D perhaps matches TRBD1 (6 bases). V lost 6 bases and J lost 7, with 9 bases in between. Per germline, CDR1 KGHSH and CDR2 LQKENI. The CDR3 is made up of 11 amino acids. The CDR3 bases are TGTGCCAGCTCCCAGGACAGTGAAGCTTTCTTT. Its protein is CASSQDSEAFF.

As for this clone: The same CDR3 is also encoded by other DNA sequences in this sample. The genes are TRBV2 and TRBJ1-1; 7 bases are shared with TRBD1. J was trimmed by 0 bases and V by 6 bases; bases with no gene match: 4. CDR1 and CDR2 (germline): SNHLY, FYNNEI. The CDR3 covers 14 residues. The CDR3 region has the DNA TGTGCCAGCAGCCGACAGGGAATGAACACTGAAGCTTTCTTT. Its translation: CASSRQGMNTEAFF.

The chain uses TRBV27 and TRBJ1-6; a weak D match, TRBD1 (6 bases). CDR1 is MNHEY, CDR2 SMNVEV, per germline (reference sequence). The CDR3 has 16 residues. Trimming shortened V by 5 bases and J by 3 bases, and 14 bases separated the two germline ends. This CDR3 is CASSGAGVGYNSPLHF. In DNA form, the CDR3 reads TGTGCCAGCAGTGGAGCAGGGGTTGGCTATAATTCACCCCTCCACTTT.

A single count supports this clone. The rearrangement links TRBV19 to TRBJ2-1, with 7 positions matching TRBD2. This CDR3 region has 15 residues. Losses at the gene ends were 4 bases for V and 5 bases for J; bases not matched to a gene: 8. Germline V lookup: CDR1 LNHDA, CDR2 SQIVND (reference sequence). This CDR3 reads CASSKLGTIDNEQFF. In nucleotides, the CDR3 is TGTGCCAGTAGTAAGCTAGGGACTATCGACAATGAGCAGTTCTTC. Using reference TRBV19 and TRBJ2-1 for the parts outside the CDR3, the full variable domain is DGGITQSPKYLFRKEGQNVTLSCEQNLNHDAMYWYRQDPGQGLRLIYYSQIVNDFQKGDIAEGYSVSREKKESFPLTVTSAQKNPTAFYLCASSKLGTIDNEQFFGPGTRLTVL.

The rearrangement joins TRBV5-5 to TRBJ2-5; 8 nucleotides align to TRBD2. The CDR3 is 15 amino acids. Germline V lookup: CDR1 SGHKS, CDR2 YYEKEE (reference sequence). The V segment lost 0 bases and the J segment 2 bases; nucleotides outside the gene matches: 3. The chain's CDR3 is CASSLVAGPQETQYF. CDR3 DNA sequence: TGTGCCAGCAGCTTGGTAGCGGGGCCACAAGAGACCCAGTACTTC.

V usage is TRBV20-1 and J usage is TRBJ2-7; 8 nucleotides align to TRBD1. The length of the CDR3 is 10 residues. The germline V gene has CDR1 DFQATT and CDR2 SNEGSKA (reference sequence). Trimming removed 5 bases from V and 12 bases from J; junction bases left unmatched: 6. CDR3 nucleotides: TGCAGTGCTCTACGGGACAGGAGGTACTTC. It translates to CSALRDRRYF.

The chain links TRBV9 to TRBJ1-2; D possibly corresponds to TRBD1 (5 bases). The CDR3 loop spans 17 amino acids. In germline, CDR1 is SGDLS, CDR2 YYNGEE. Between the trimmed V and J ends, which lost 4 bases and 6 bases, there was a span of 25 bases. Written as DNA, the CDR3 is TGTGCCAGCAGCCTCTCGGGTGCCGACAGAATACAAGATGGCTACACCTTC. Protein: CASSLSGADRIQDGYTF.

This chain uses TRBV28 with TRBJ1-2; D unclear. The germline gives CDR1 MDHEN, CDR2 SYDVKM. Trimming pared 8 bases from V and 4 bases from J, leaving 20 bases between. This CDR3 is built from 15 residues. In DNA, the CDR3 is TGTGCCAGCGAAGATAACCGAAGAGGGATCTATGGCTACACCTTC. This codes for CASEDNRRGIYGYTF.

The CDR3 DNA sequence: TGTGCCAGCACCCCTAATTCACTCTATGAGCAGCCCCAGCATTTT. The encoded protein is CASTPNSLYEQPQHF. The chain uses TRBV2 and TRBJ1-5; D remains unclear. Germline V gene sequence: CDR1 SNHLY, CDR2 FYNNEI. Trimming stripped 7 bases from V and 7 bases from J, with 20 bases between. This CDR3 is built from 15 residues.

This chain connects TRBV6-4 to TRBJ1-5; D ambiguous. Trimming shortened V by 2 bases and J by 5 bases, and 7 bases separated the two germline ends. The length of the CDR3 is 13 residues. Germline V lookup: CDR1 MRHNA, CDR2 SNTAGT. The CDR3 region has the DNA TGTGCCAGCAGTGACAACATCGATCAGCCCCAGCATTTT. The encoded protein is CASSDNIDQPQHF.

This clone was recorded once. The chain combines TRBV5-5 with TRBJ1-2, with 7 bases identical to TRBD1. The CDR3 runs 13 residues. Germline V gives CDR1 SGHKS, CDR2 YYEKEE (reference sequence). J gave up 5 bases and V 4 bases, and 5 bases lay outside the gene matches. The chain's CDR3 is CASSRDSEYGYTF. In DNA form, the CDR3 reads TGTGCCAGCAGCCGGGACAGCGAGTATGGCTACACCTTC.

The chain has TRBV20-1 and TRBJ1-5; tentative D call: TRBD1 (5 bases). The CDR3 contains 13 residues. The germline V and J ends were trimmed by 3 bases and 4 bases, with 10 bases remaining between them. CDR1 is DFQATT and CDR2 is SNEGSKA in the germline V gene (reference sequence). Written as DNA, the CDR3 is TGCAGTGCTAGTACCCAGGGAAATCAGCCCCAGCATTTT. Residues: CSASTQGNQPQHF.

This clone has more than one count but fewer than ten. The genes are TRBV12-3 or TRBV12-4 and TRBJ1-2; D not resolved. There are 11 residues in the CDR3. The germline V and J ends were trimmed by 3 bases and 4 bases, with 3 bases remaining between them. This chain's CDR3 is CASSLAYGYTF. The CDR3 nucleotides read TGTGCCAGCAGTTTGGCCTATGGCTACACCTTC.

The chain joins TRBV21-1 to TRBJ2-7; the DNA was not compared with TRBD2, the D call given in the table. TRBV21-1 is a listed pseudogene. This CDR3 has 16 residues. The CDR3 is CASSDLLAGPSYEQYF. For the CDR3, the DNA is TGTGCCAGCAGCGACCTACTAGCGGGGCCTTCCTACGAGCAGTACTTC.

This clone turned up a few times. The chain is built from TRBV5-4 and TRBJ2-4, with a weak D call TRBD1 (5 bases). The CDR3 length is 15 residues. Germline CDR1 is SGHNT and CDR2 is YYREEE (reference sequence). The V end lost 5 bases, the J end lost 0 bases, and 12 bases lay between the germline ends. CDR3 protein: CASRDITLAKNIQYF. The CDR3 DNA is TGTGCCAGCAGGGACATAACCTTAGCCAAAAACATTCAGTACTTC.

The V gene is TRBV5-1, the J gene TRBJ1-1, with D hard to call. Trimming left V 9 bases short and J 11 bases short, with 17 bases between. CDR1 is SGHRS and CDR2 is YFSETQ in the germline V gene. The CDR3 has 11 residues. The CDR3 sequence is CATWAAGRAFF. The CDR3 nucleotides are TGCGCCACCTGGGCCGCTGGGAGGGCTTTCTTT.

In its sample, this clone was seen a few times. The genes are TRBV5-4 and TRBJ2-7; no reliable D call. The germline gives CDR1 SGHNT, CDR2 YYREEE (reference sequence). The CDR3 is 12 amino acids. V was clipped by 0 bases and J by 3 bases, with 4 bases between them. DNA for the CDR3: TGTGCCAGCAGCTTGGATCGCTACGAGCAGTACTTC. Amino acid sequence: CASSLDRYEQYF.